The rows below give T cell receptor beta chains drawn from one sample of a study of PD-L1 blockade in urothelial cancer. The assay was immunoSEQ multiplex PCR, and TCRdb's table has in-frame clones only and misses some. This repertoire shows some 89,000 clones, roughly 84% found once; its top ten account for over 13%. Sample: PBMCs, taken around atezolizumab (anti-PD-L1) treatment. The receptors come from a man in his 60s with urothelial cancer. The CDR3 runs from the conserved cysteine through the conserved F or W. D genes are given only for firm matches. Expanded clones are given a class, and other clones once, few, many or no size at all.

v_gene	d_gene	abundance	j_gene	CDR3aa	CDR3nt
TRBV12-2	NA	NA	TRBJ2-1	CASRLARVLAGAYNEQFF	TGTGCAAGTCGCTTAGCGAGAGTCCTAGCGGGGGCCTACAATGAGCAGTTCTTC
TRBV11-3	NA	NA	TRBJ2-7	CASKSLSYEQYF	TGTGCCAGCAAATCGTTGTCCTACGAGCAGTACTTC
TRBV5-4	TRBD1	NA	TRBJ1-4	CASSHPGQGNEKLFF	TGTGCCAGCAGTCACCCGGGACAGGGTAACGAAAAACTGTTTTTT
TRBV10-3	TRBD1	NA	TRBJ1-2	CAIGGWGQTGTNYGYTF	TGTGCCATCGGAGGTTGGGGACAGACAGGTACTAACTATGGCTACACCTTC
TRBV9	TRBD2	few	TRBJ2-2	CASSVGPSGTGELFF	TGTGCCAGCAGCGTAGGCCCTAGCGGGACCGGGGAGCTGTTTTTT
TRBV11-2	NA	NA	TRBJ1-2	CASSFSASYTF	TGTGCCAGCAGCTTTAGTGCAAGCTACACCTTC
TRBV28	NA	few	TRBJ2-7	CASSLDYEQYF	TGTGCCAGCAGTCTAGATTACGAGCAGTACTTC
TRBV10-2	NA	NA	TRBJ2-7	CASKQGIAYEQYF	TGCGCCAGTAAGCAGGGTATTGCCTACGAGCAGTACTTC
TRBV29-1	TRBD2	NA	TRBJ2-7	CSVEGLADYEQYF	TGCAGCGTTGAGGGACTAGCGGACTACGAGCAGTACTTC
TRBV5-5	TRBD2	NA	TRBJ2-7	CASSLEASGGYEQYF	TGTGCCAGCAGCTTGGAGGCTAGCGGAGGCTACGAGCAGTACTTC
TRBV27	NA	NA	TRBJ2-5	CASSSGFGRQETQYF	TGTGCCAGCAGTTCGGGATTCGGCAGACAAGAGACCCAGTACTTC
TRBV6-5	TRBD1	NA	TRBJ1-5	CASSIGTGGGQPQHF	TGTGCCAGCAGCATCGGGACAGGGGGAGGACAGCCCCAGCATTTT
TRBV29-1	NA	NA	TRBJ1-2	CSVEVGGGYTF	TGCAGCGTTGAAGTGGGGGGTGGCTACACCTTC
TRBV4-3	TRBD2	NA	TRBJ2-7	CASSQDASGRASEQYF	TGCGCCAGCAGCCAAGATGCGAGCGGGAGGGCCTCCGAGCAGTACTTC
TRBV19	NA	NA	TRBJ1-1	CASSIEGRVTEAFF	TGTGCCAGTAGTATAGAAGGTCGGGTCACTGAAGCTTTCTTT
TRBV27	TRBD1	NA	TRBJ1-2	CASSLWPGGWYGYTF	TGTGCCAGCAGTTTATGGCCAGGGGGCTGGTATGGCTACACCTTC
TRBV6-6	TRBD1	NA	TRBJ2-4	CASSYRDSREIQYF	TGTGCCAGCAGCTACCGGGACAGCCGTGAGATTCAGTACTTC